This record concerns one T cell receptor (beta chain) sequence. Its antigen remains unidentified. The CDR3 contains 14 residues. Germline V gene data show CDR1 as SGHAT and CDR2 as FQNNGV. Losses at the gene ends were 5 bases for V and 7 bases for J; bases not matched to a gene: 9. The sample comes from a study of early T cells in non-severe SARS-CoV-2 infection. Study context: The sequenced material was bulk RNA from unsorted whole blood, and its chains were unpaired. Study findings and constraints: VDJdb matching skewed toward anti-spike CD8 responses, missing private and CD4 specificities.

Unique molecular identifiers were affixed to single, distinct cDNA molecules. In TCRdb, the 5' RACE reads were re-called with MiXCR into one record per CDR3 protein. This table has tens of thousands of distinct CDR3 sequences, around 7% appearing once. The source is an adult who was a healthcare worker with PCR-confirmed SARS-CoV-2 infection or an uninfected control (not recorded which). The chain uses TRBV11-2 and TRBJ2-7; TRBD2 aligns across 9 bases. Sequenced: whole blood. CDR3 nucleotides: TGTGCCAGCAGCGACTTGGGACTAGCTCGTGAGCAGTACTTC. Translating gives CASSDLGLAREQYF.